Below, one T cell receptor (beta chain) is given with its context. The data originate from a study of T cells after yellow fever vaccination. Researchers made TCR cDNA using 5'RACE template switching, and this step added a universal primer site and UMIs. TCRdb used MiXCR to reprocess the 5' RACE reads, holding one entry per CDR3 protein. The sample lists 350,000 to 550,000 distinct CDR3 sequences, 18% occurring once. CDR1 and CDR2 (germline): SEHNR, FQNEAQ (reference sequence). Trimming took off 5 bases at V and 2 bases at J, with 14 bases between the two ends. The length of the CDR3 is 15 residues. The clonotype originates from a man younger than 30 who received the YFV17D yellow fever vaccine. The sample in question was PBMCs, obtained before the yellow fever booster vaccination. The genes are TRBV7-9 and TRBJ2-3; D perhaps matches TRBD1 (5 bases). DNA of the CDR3: TGTGCCAGCAGCGTACTGGGCAGGGACACAGATACGCAGTATTTT. It yields the protein CASSVLGRDTDTQYF. The complete variable domain, with remaining parts taken from reference TRBV7-9 and TRBJ2-3, reads DTGVSQNPRHKITKRGQNVTFRCDPISEHNRLYWYRQTLGQGPEFLTYFQNEAQLEKSRLLSDRFSAERPKGSFSTLEIQRTEQGDSAMYLCASSVLGRDTDTQYFGPGTRLTVL.